This T cell receptor beta chain was found in a study of T cells in localized non-small cell lung cancer. TCRdb keeps only in-frame clones here, not all; method: immunoSEQ multiplex PCR. The table lists about 2,600 clones, approximately 44% of them singletons. This clone was observed a few times. No antigen is known for it. Germline loops: CDR1 SGHNT, CDR2 YENEEA. This CDR3 is built from 14 residues. Unmatched junction bases numbered 11, after V lost 6 bases and J lost 6 bases. Notes on the study in general: Prolonged overall survival went with higher T cell density in the blood.

The chain has TRBV11-3 and TRBJ2-7; 7 bases line up with TRBD1. The sequenced sample was lung tumor tissue, obtained before any cancer treatment. The TCR was taken from a woman aged 35-75 years with stage II squamous cell lung carcinoma. The CDR3: CASSLRQGGREQYF. The CDR3 DNA reads TGTGCCAGCAGTTTACGACAGGGCGGGCGCGAGCAGTACTTC.